The next 19 T cell receptor beta chains were all read from a single sample in a study of breast tumors, draining lymph nodes, adjacent tissues. The lymph nodes were axillary draining lymph nodes from breast cancer patients. TCRdb re-analysed the multiplex PCR reads in MiXCR, keeping a single row per CDR3 protein. The sample shows under 250,000 distinct CDR3 sequences, approximately 30% of them seen only once. Sequencing input: axillary lymph node tissue. Every receptor here comes from a female donor with breast cancer. Some clones in this sample may be carry-over from other donors' samples.

This clonotype occurred many times. The CDR3 region has the DNA TGTGCCAGCAGCCAATTGCGGGGGAGCAATGAGCAGTTCTTC. Protein product: CASSQLRGSNEQFF. The chain recombines TRBV3-1 with TRBJ2-1, with 7 bases that match TRBD2. V lost 2 bases, J lost 6 bases, and 4 bases stayed unmatched. The germline V gene encodes CDR1 LGHDT and CDR2 YNNKEL (reference sequence). The CDR3 runs to 14 residues.

This clonotype was counted many times. CDR3 nucleotides: TGCGCCAGCAGCCAATTGACCGGGGAGCTGTTTTTT. It encodes CASSQLTGELFF. The chain uses TRBV4-1 and TRBJ2-2, with D uncertain. The CDR3 is 12 amino acids. Looked up from germline, CDR1 is MGHRA and CDR2 is YSYEKL. V lost 2 bases to trimming and J lost 5 bases, with 3 bases between them.

About this clonotype: Since the CDR3 does not end with the conserved phenylalanine or tryptophan, this likely comes from a read error. No DNA is shown, since the ends of the CDR3 on it are uncertain; the CDR3 is the one TCRdb lists. V gene TRBV12-3 or TRBV12-4 combines with J gene TRBJ1-2; the table's D call, TRBD1, has no DNA check behind it. Termini included, the CDR3 measures 16 amino acids. The CDR3 loop is CASSLAGTGGDYGYTV.

Details on this clonotype: Being one base from a much bigger clone, this may be a read error. The rearrangement links TRBV13 to TRBJ2-4; D is unresolved. This CDR3 is 15 amino acids long. The germline gives CDR1 PRHDT, CDR2 FYEKMQ (reference sequence). The CDR3 reads CASSLGRLAKNTQYF. CDR3 nucleotides: TGTGCCAGCAGCTTAGGCCGATTAGCCAAAAACACTCAGTACTTC.

There are many counts of this clonotype. The chain uses TRBV19 and TRBJ2-3; D unclear. From germline, CDR1 is LNHDA and CDR2 SQIVND (reference sequence). The CDR3 runs to 13 residues. V was cut by 5 bases and J by 1 base, with 7 bases left in between. CDR3 sequence (DNA): TGTGCCAGTAGTGGGTCACGCACAGATACGCAGTATTTT. Protein: CASSGSRTDTQYF.

This clonotype was recorded at least ten times. The chain has TRBV7-2 and TRBJ2-1; D ambiguous. Trimming shortened V by 3 bases and J by 8 bases, and 11 bases separated the two germline ends. Germline assignment: CDR1 SGHTA and CDR2 FQGNSA. This CDR3 is built from 13 residues. The CDR3 DNA is TGTGCCAGCAGCTTGTCGCTCGCTGATGAGCAGTTCTTC. This gives the protein CASSLSLADEQFF.

This clonotype was counted at least ten times. The chain uses TRBV9 and TRBJ2-3, with D perhaps matching TRBD2 (5 bases). Trimming removed 7 bases at V and 5 bases at J, with 17 bases between. The germline V gene has CDR1 SGDLS and CDR2 YYNGEE. The CDR3 spans 14 residues. The CDR3 DNA reads TGTGCCAGCGCACGGACTCCCGACGAAGATACGCAGTATTTT. It is translated as CASARTPDEDTQYF.

This clonotype was counted many times. At one end, the junction sequence differs from germline, possibly due to a read error. V usage is TRBV7-9 and J usage is TRBJ1-2, with D uncertain. The CDR3 spans 15 residues. Germline V gene sequence: CDR1 SEHNR, CDR2 FQNEAQ (reference sequence). The CDR3 sequence is CASSSPGRESYGYPF. DNA of the CDR3: TGTGCCAGCAGCTCACCCGGGAGAGAATCATATGGCTACCCCTTC.

This clonotype was counted at least ten times. This sequence joins TRBV4-1 and TRBJ1-4, with D possibly being TRBD1 (5 bases). The CDR3 runs to 16 residues. V lost 0 bases and J lost 8, with 16 bases in between. Germline V CDR1 and CDR2: MGHRA, YSYEKL. The CDR3 DNA follows: TGCGCCAGCAGCCAAGACCGGGGGTATCATAAGGAAAAACTGTTTTTT. Amino acids: CASSQDRGYHKEKLFF.

This chain connects TRBV20-1 to TRBJ1-1; D gene unclear. The germline gives CDR1 DFQATT, CDR2 SNEGSKA (reference sequence). CDR3 length: 12 amino acids. Deletions cut 3 bases from V and 6 bases from J, with 11 bases between. The CDR3 is CSASRGYAEAFF. The CDR3 DNA reads as TGCAGTGCTAGCAGAGGGTACGCTGAAGCTTTCTTT.

Many counts were recorded for this clonotype. The J gene is TRBJ2-1, the V gene TRBV14, with a possible D match to TRBD2 (6 bases). Trimming removed 5 bases from V and 1 base from J, with 15 bases in between. The V gene's germline CDR1 is SGHDN and CDR2 FVKESK. CDR3 length: 16 residues. Here the CDR3 reads CASSWRVGISYNEQFF. The DNA for the CDR3 is TGTGCCAGCAGCTGGAGGGTCGGGATATCCTACAATGAGCAGTTCTTC.

At least ten counts were recorded for this clonotype. This chain joins TRBV18 and TRBJ2-2; the D gene is possibly TRBD1 (6 bases). CDR3 length equals 16 residues. Germline CDR1 reads KGHSH; CDR2 reads LQKENI. V lost 3 bases, J lost 1 base, and 12 bases lay in between. In nucleotides, the CDR3 is TGTGCCAGCTCACCCTTCGGACAGCAGAACACCGGGGAGCTGTTTTTT. Translation: CASSPFGQQNTGELFF.

This clonotype was detected many times. The rearrangement uses TRBV5-1 and TRBJ1-2; maybe TRBD1 (6 bases). This CDR3 region has 13 residues. Trimming took 5 bases from V and 3 from J, leaving 11 bases between them. Germline lookup yields CDR1 SGHRS and CDR2 YFSETQ. The CDR3 protein is CASRFNRDYGYTF. The CDR3 bases are TGCGCCAGCAGATTTAACAGGGACTATGGCTACACCTTC.

The chain links TRBV2 to TRBJ2-5; 8 nucleotides match TRBD2. V lost 8 bases to trimming and J lost 2 bases; unmatched junction nucleotides: 7. This CDR3 comprises 14 residues. Looked up from germline, CDR1 is SNHLY and CDR2 is FYNNEI. CDR3 DNA sequence: TGTGCCAGCTGTCCGGGGGGGTCTCAAGAGACCCAGTACTTC. Protein: CASCPGGSQETQYF.

This clonotype was seen at least ten times. The chain joins TRBV6-1 to TRBJ1-3; D uncertain. V lost 6 bases and J lost 2, with 11 bases in between. The CDR3 consists of 14 residues. The V gene's germline CDR1 is MNHNS and CDR2 SASEGT. CDR3 DNA sequence: TGTGCCAGCAGACTGAGGGCGCCTGGAAACACCATATATTTT. Translating it yields CASRLRAPGNTIYF.

With respect to this clonotype: A much larger clone lies one base from this, so it may be a read error. The conserved final phenylalanine or tryptophan is absent from the CDR3, which likely points to a read error. This chain uses TRBV19 with TRBJ2-4; the D gene could be TRBD1 or TRBD2 (5 bases each). V lost 9 bases and J lost 0, with 18 bases in between. CDR1 is LNHDA and CDR2 is SQIVND in the germline V gene (reference sequence). CDR3 size: 16 residues. CDR3 amino acids: CASSEERDGAKNIQYS. The DNA for the CDR3 is TGTGCCAGCAGTGAGGAAAGGGACGGAGCCAAAAACATTCAGTACTCC.

This clonotype was recorded many times. The chain has TRBV6-1 and TRBJ2-1; the D gene is possibly TRBD2 (5 bases). The V and J ends lost 5 bases and 0 bases respectively, with 11 bases between them. The length of the CDR3 is 15 residues. Germline CDR1 MNHNS, CDR2 SASEGT. The CDR3 loop is CASSRRVSSYNEQFF. The CDR3 nucleotides are TGTGCCAGCAGTCGGCGGGTGAGCTCCTACAATGAGCAGTTCTTC.

In regard to this clonotype: Since a much larger clone is just one base distant, this may be a read error. The chain couples TRBV28 to TRBJ2-5; 7 nucleotides agree with TRBD2. CDR1 is MDHEN, CDR2 SYDVKM, per germline. V trimming: 11 bases; J trimming: 5 bases; junction bases outside the gene matches: 20. CDR3 size: 16 residues. CDR3 nucleotide sequence: TGTGCCCGCACCGGAACGAGGGAGGGACCTTATGAGACCCAGTACTTC. It is translated as CARTGTREGPYETQYF.

Concerning this clonotype itself: An end of the junction differs from the germline gene, which may be a read error. The chain couples TRBV20-1 to TRBJ2-1; D is possibly TRBD1 (5 bases). Germline V gene sequence: CDR1 DFQATT, CDR2 SNEGSKA (reference sequence). This CDR3 spans 11 amino acids. CDR3: CSAKGYNEQFF. The CDR3 DNA follows: TGCAGTGCCAAGGGGTACAATGAGCAGTTTTTC.